A selection of T cell receptor beta chains follows, all from one sample in a study of blood T cell repertoires in COVID-19. The method was immunoSEQ multiplex PCR; TCRdb's version includes in-frame clones alone and lacks a portion of them. The data hold some 220,000 clones, with roughly 89% observed a single time. The sequenced sample consisted of PBMCs or T cells enriched from blood (not recorded which). These receptors originate from a woman in her forties with acute COVID-19. CDR3s include the opening cysteine and the closing phenylalanine or tryptophan. The D gene is left open where the match is weak. The size of a clone is reported for some rows only, either as once, few or many, or as a class for expanded clones.

length	D	size	V	J	DNA	CDR3
17	NA	once	TRBV20-1	TRBJ1-4	TGCAGTGCTAGTCTCACGGAGGGGACTGCAACTAATGAAAAACTGTTTTTT	CSASLTEGTATNEKLFF
14	TRBD1	NA	TRBV7-9	TRBJ1-2	TGTGCCAGCAGCTTCGCGGACAGGGATAGCGGCTACACCTTC	CASSFADRDSGYTF
16	NA	NA	TRBV7-8	TRBJ1-1	TGTGCCAGCAGCCGCCGACCCCTCGGACAGTTCACTGAAGCTTTCTTT	CASSRRPLGQFTEAFF
14	TRBD1	NA	TRBV6-6	TRBJ1-6	TGTGCCAGCAGTTCGACAGGGAGTAATTCACCCCTCCACTTT	CASSSTGSNSPLHF
13	NA	NA	TRBV19	TRBJ1-3	TGTGCCAGTAGACAGAGCTCTGGAAACACCATATATTTT	CASRQSSGNTIYF
14	TRBD1	once	TRBV27	TRBJ1-2	TGTGCCAGCAGTGTAGACCCAGGGGGCCATGGCTACACCTTC	CASSVDPGGHGYTF
16	TRBD1	NA	TRBV3-1/TRBV3-2	TRBJ1-2	TGTGCCAGCAGCCAAGTAACACAGGGGGCGCGTTATGGCTACACCTTC	CASSQVTQGARYGYTF
14	NA	once	TRBV13	TRBJ1-1	TGTGCCAGCAGCGCGTTCCCGAAGAACACTGAAGCTTTCTTT	CASSAFPKNTEAFF
16	TRBD2	NA	TRBV29-1	TRBJ2-1	TGCAGCAGCACTAGCGGGGTAGCCTCTCCCTACAATGAGCAGTTCTTC	CSSTSGVASPYNEQFF
14	TRBD1	NA	TRBV29-1	TRBJ1-2	TGCAGCGCTGATCCGCTCCGGGACAGCTATGGCTACACCTTC	CSADPLRDSYGYTF
13	NA	NA	TRBV15	TRBJ2-7	TGTGCCACCAGCAACCGGGGCTCCTACGAGCAGTACTTC	CATSNRGSYEQYF
15	TRBD1	once	TRBV19	TRBJ1-2	TGTGCCAGTTGGGACAGGAGCGAGGGGTACTATGGCTACACCTTC	CASWDRSEGYYGYTF
11	NA	NA	TRBV29-1	TRBJ1-2	TGCAGCGTGAACACTAACTATGGCTACACCTTC	CSVNTNYGYTF
11	TRBD1	NA	TRBV6-5	TRBJ1-1	TGTGCCAGCAAAACAGGGGCTGAAGCTTTCTTT	CASKTGAEAFF
15	TRBD1	NA	TRBV19	TRBJ1-1	TGTGCCAGTAGTACCATGGACAGGGTAGTCGCTGAAGCTTTCTTT	CASSTMDRVVAEAFF
16	TRBD1	NA	TRBV5-1	TRBJ1-6	TGCGCCAGCAGCCCCGGCCGGGACAGTCATAATTCACCCCTCCACTTT	CASSPGRDSHNSPLHF
15	TRBD1	NA	TRBV9	TRBJ1-1	TGTGCCAGCAGCGTAGTGCAGGGGGTGAACACTGAAGCTTTCTTT	CASSVVQGVNTEAFF
16	TRBD1	once	TRBV24-1	TRBJ1-5	TGTGCCACCAGTCCCTCCGGGACAGAAAATACTGGGCCCCAGCATTTT	CATSPSGTENTGPQHF
13	NA	NA	TRBV3-1/TRBV3-2	TRBJ1-2	TGTGCCAGCAGACCCGGGGGTAACTATGGCTACACCTTC	CASRPGGNYGYTF
12	TRBD1	NA	TRBV19	TRBJ2-5	TGTGCCAGTAGTACAGGACAGGGGGCCCAGTACTTC	CASSTGQGAQYF
14	TRBD2	NA	TRBV11-3	TRBJ2-1	TGTGCCAGCAGCTTGCGGGGGGGCGTAAATGAGCAGTTCTTC	CASSLRGGVNEQFF
16	TRBD2	once	TRBV7-9	TRBJ2-1	TGTGCCAGCAGCCGGACTAGCGGGGGGGCCTACAATGAGCAGTTCTTC	CASSRTSGGAYNEQFF
15	TRBD1	once	TRBV7-2	TRBJ1-5	TGTGCCAGCAGCTTAGGCTACAGGGGGGCTCAGCCCCAGCATTTT	CASSLGYRGAQPQHF
16	TRBD1	NA	TRBV15	TRBJ1-6	TGTGCCACCAGCCCCGTTCGGACAGGGGGCATGTCACCCCTCCACTTT	CATSPVRTGGMSPLHF
14	TRBD1	NA	TRBV19	TRBJ1-6	TGTGCCACGCGAAGGAGGACAGGGTATTCACCCCTCCACTTT	CATRRRTGYSPLHF
15	TRBD1	NA	TRBV5-1	TRBJ2-5	TGCGCCAGCAGTCTCCGATGGGACAGCGAAGAGACCCAGTACTTC	CASSLRWDSEETQYF
13	TRBD1	NA	TRBV29-1	TRBJ1-2	TGCAGCGGTTACAGGGGGCAAATCTATGGCTACACCTTC	CSGYRGQIYGYTF
15	NA	NA	TRBV6-9	TRBJ1-2	TGTGCCAGCAGTTACGCAGGGACTGAGGACTATGGCTACACCTTC	CASSYAGTEDYGYTF
11	NA	NA	TRBV12-3/TRBV12-4	TRBJ1-2	TGTGCCAGCAGTCCAGGGTTTGGCTACACCTTC	CASSPGFGYTF
15	NA	NA	TRBV6-5	TRBJ2-2	TGTGCCAGCAGCCCGGACAGTTCTTACACCGGGGAGCTGTTTTTT	CASSPDSSYTGELFF
13	NA	NA	TRBV5-1	TRBJ1-5	TGCGCCAGCAGCTTGCAGGGGTCTGGGCCCCAGCATTTT	CASSLQGSGPQHF
13	NA	once	TRBV19	TRBJ2-5	TGTGCCAGTAAAATGGGGGCTGGGGAGACCCAGTACTTC	CASKMGAGETQYF
15	TRBD1	NA	TRBV6-5	TRBJ1-4	TGTGCCAGCAGTTACCGAGGACAGGGGGATGAAAAACTGTTTTTT	CASSYRGQGDEKLFF
15	TRBD2	NA	TRBV4-1	TRBJ2-5	TGCGCCAGCAGGAGTGCGGGGGGCGCAGGGGAGACCCAGTACTTC	CASRSAGGAGETQYF
17	TRBD2	NA	TRBV4-3	TRBJ2-5	TGCGCCAGCAGCCAACGACTTGGCGGGGGGGCGTCGGAGACCCAGTACTTC	CASSQRLGGGASETQYF
13	NA	NA	TRBV3-1/TRBV3-2	TRBJ1-1	TGTGCCAGCAGCCAAGTCATCGGCACTGAAGCTTTCTTT	CASSQVIGTEAFF
15	TRBD1	NA	TRBV3-1/TRBV3-2	TRBJ1-2	TGTGCCAGCAGCCAAGATCTGGCGACAGGGGCCGGCTACACCTTC	CASSQDLATGAGYTF
14	NA	NA	TRBV24-1	TRBJ1-6	TGTGCCACCGCTGACAGCCGTAATAATTCACCCCTCCACTTT	CATADSRNNSPLHF
12	NA	NA	TRBV4-1	TRBJ2-3	TGCGCCAGCAGCCAAGACGGAGATACGCAGTATTTT	CASSQDGDTQYF
17	TRBD2	NA	TRBV3-1/TRBV3-2	TRBJ2-5	TGTGCCAGCAGCCCTCTCTGGGGAGCGGGGGTACAAGAGACCCAGTACTTC	CASSPLWGAGVQETQYF
17	TRBD2	NA	TRBV19	TRBJ2-1	TGTGCCAGTAGTATAAGCGGAATAGCGGGGGGATACAATGAGCAGTTCTTC	CASSISGIAGGYNEQFF
15	NA	once	TRBV18	TRBJ2-6	TGTGCCAGCTCTCCCGACAGGTCTGGGGCCAACGTCCTGACTTTC	CASSPDRSGANVLTF
13	NA	NA	TRBV12-3/TRBV12-4	TRBJ1-1	TGTGCCAGCAGTTTACTCCAGGGTTCAGAAGCTTTCTTT	CASSLLQGSEAFF
15	TRBD1	NA	TRBV5-1	TRBJ1-1	TGCGCCAGCCGGCAACCGGGACAGGGGGCATCTGAAGCTTTCTTT	CASRQPGQGASEAFF
14	NA	NA	TRBV10-3	TRBJ2-1	TGTGCCATCAGTGAGTCGACTAGATTTAATGAGCAGTTCTTC	CAISESTRFNEQFF
14	NA	NA	TRBV11-2	TRBJ1-2	TGTGCCAGCAGCTTTGAGGGCGGGGGATATGGCTACACCTTC	CASSFEGGGYGYTF
17	TRBD2	NA	TRBV20-1	TRBJ2-1	TGCAGTGCTAGTACCCCATGGGGTAGCGGGAACTACAATGAGCAGTTCTTC	CSASTPWGSGNYNEQFF
12	NA	once	TRBV15	TRBJ1-1	TGTGCCACCAGCCCATTGTCCAGGGGAGCTTTCTTT	CATSPLSRGAFF
15	TRBD1	NA	TRBV5-4	TRBJ2-3	TGTGCCAGCAGCACTAGACAGGGGATGGGCGATACGCAGTATTTT	CASSTRQGMGDTQYF